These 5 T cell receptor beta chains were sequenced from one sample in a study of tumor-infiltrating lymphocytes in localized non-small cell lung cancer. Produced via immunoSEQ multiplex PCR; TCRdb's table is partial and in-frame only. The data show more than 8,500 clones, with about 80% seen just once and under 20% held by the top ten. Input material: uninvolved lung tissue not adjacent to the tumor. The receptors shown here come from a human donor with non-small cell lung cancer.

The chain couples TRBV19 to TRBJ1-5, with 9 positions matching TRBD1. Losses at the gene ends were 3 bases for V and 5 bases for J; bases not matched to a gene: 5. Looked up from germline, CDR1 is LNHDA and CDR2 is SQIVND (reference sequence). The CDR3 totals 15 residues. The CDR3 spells CASSIRQGGDQPQHF. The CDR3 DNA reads TGTGCCAGTAGTATCCGACAGGGGGGCGATCAGCCCCAGCATTTT.

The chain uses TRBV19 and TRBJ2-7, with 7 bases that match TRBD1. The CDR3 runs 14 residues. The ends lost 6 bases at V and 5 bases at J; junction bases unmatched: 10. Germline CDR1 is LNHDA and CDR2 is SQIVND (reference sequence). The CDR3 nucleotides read TGTGCCAGTAGCCAGATAGGGGACAGAAACGAGCAGTACTTC. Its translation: CASSQIGDRNEQYF.

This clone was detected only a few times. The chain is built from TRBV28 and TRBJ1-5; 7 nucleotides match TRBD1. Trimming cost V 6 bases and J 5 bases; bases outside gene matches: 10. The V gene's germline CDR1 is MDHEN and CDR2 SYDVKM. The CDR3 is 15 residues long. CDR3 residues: CASRPTGPFDQPQHF. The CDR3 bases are TGTGCCAGCAGGCCGACAGGGCCCTTCGATCAGCCCCAGCATTTT.

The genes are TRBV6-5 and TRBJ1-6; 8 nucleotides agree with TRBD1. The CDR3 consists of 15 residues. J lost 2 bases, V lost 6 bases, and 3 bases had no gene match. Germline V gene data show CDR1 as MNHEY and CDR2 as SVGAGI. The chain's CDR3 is CASSPGQAYNSPLHF. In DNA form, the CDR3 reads TGTGCCAGCAGCCCGGGACAGGCCTATAATTCACCCCTCCACTTT.

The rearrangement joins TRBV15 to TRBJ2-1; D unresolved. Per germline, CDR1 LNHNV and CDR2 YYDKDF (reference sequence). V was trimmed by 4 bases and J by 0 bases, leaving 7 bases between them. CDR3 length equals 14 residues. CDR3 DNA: TGTGCCACCAGCACACTAAGCTCCTACAATGAGCAGTTCTTC. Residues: CATSTLSSYNEQFF.